This section outlines one T cell receptor (beta chain) sequence together with its context. Antigen unknown. J was trimmed by 1 base and V by 8 bases; bases with no gene match: 5. Germline V CDR1 and CDR2: MDHEN, SYDVKM. The CDR3 is 14 amino acids. The data were obtained in a study of beta chain features in type 1 diabetes. Across the study: What patients shared with healthy donors was a similar profile of age, gender and cell yields.

The investigators reverse transcribed all of the isolated RNA, so they sequenced expressed TCRB transcripts. This table comes from immunoSEQ multiplex PCR, and its TCRdb copy is limited to in-frame clones, with some not included. The profile shows a few hundred thousand clones, more than 12% of them singletons. Notes on the study in general: Across all four CD4+ subsets, people with type 1 diabetes showed modestly shorter TCRB CDR3s. Compared to healthy donors, patients appeared to have naive, central memory and Treg TCRB repertoires that were more alike.

The chain joins TRBV28 to TRBJ2-5, with 9 nucleotides matching TRBD1. This clonotype was obtained from a woman between 18 and 29 years old in good health. The sample taken for sequencing was naive CD4+ T cells from blood. Written as DNA, the CDR3 is TGTGCCAGCGCCTGGACAGGGGCCCAAGAGACCCAGTACTTC. Translation: CASAWTGAQETQYF.